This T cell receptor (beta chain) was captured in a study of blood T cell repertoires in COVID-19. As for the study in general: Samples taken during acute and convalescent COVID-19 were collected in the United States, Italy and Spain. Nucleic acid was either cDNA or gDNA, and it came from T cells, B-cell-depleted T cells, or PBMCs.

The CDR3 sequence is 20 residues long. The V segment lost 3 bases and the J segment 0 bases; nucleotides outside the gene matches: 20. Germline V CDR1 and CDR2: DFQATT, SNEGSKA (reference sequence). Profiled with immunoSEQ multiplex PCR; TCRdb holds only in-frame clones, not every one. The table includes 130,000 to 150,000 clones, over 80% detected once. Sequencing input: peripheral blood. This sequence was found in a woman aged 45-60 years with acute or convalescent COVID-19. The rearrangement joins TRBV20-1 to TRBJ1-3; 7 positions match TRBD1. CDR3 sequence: CSASGIGLPGDSYSGNTIYF. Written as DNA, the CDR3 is TGCAGTGCTAGTGGGATTGGGTTACCGGGGGACAGTTACTCTGGAAACACCATATATTTT.